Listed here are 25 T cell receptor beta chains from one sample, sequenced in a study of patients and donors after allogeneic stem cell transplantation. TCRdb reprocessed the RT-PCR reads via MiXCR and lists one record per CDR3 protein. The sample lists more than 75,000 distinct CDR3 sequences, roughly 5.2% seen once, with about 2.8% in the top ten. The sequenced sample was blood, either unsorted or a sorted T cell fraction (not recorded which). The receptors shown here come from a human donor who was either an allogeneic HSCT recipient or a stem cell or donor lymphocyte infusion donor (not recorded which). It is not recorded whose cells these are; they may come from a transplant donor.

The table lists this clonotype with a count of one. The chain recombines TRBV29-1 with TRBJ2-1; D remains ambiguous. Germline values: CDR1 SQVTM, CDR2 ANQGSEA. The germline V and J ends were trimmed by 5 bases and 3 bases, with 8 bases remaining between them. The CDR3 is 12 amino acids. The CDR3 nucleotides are TGCAGCGTTATAAGGGACTACAATGAGCAGTTCTTC. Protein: CSVIRDYNEQFF.

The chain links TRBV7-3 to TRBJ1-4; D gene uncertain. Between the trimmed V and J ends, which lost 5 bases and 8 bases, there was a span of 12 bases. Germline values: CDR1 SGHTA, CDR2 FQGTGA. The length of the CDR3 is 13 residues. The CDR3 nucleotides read TGTGCCAGCAGCCGAGACTTTGGGGAAAAACTGTTTTTT. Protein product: CASSRDFGEKLFF.

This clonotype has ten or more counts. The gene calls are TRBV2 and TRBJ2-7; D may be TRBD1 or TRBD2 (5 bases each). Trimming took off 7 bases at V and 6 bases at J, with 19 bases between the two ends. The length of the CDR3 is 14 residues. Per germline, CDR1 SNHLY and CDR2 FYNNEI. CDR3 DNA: TGTGCCAGCAACCCCGATGGAAGGGACGGCGAGCAGTACTTC. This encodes CASNPDGRDGEQYF.

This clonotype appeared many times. The chain's CDR3 is CASKPGRAATGELFF. DNA for the CDR3: TGTGCCAGCAAACCCGGGAGGGCCGCAACCGGGGAGCTGTTTTTT. The V call is TRBV28, the J call TRBJ2-2, with 8 bases identical to TRBD2. V was pared by 7 bases and J by 5 bases, with 9 bases of the junction left unmatched. Germline V CDR1 and CDR2: MDHEN, SYDVKM. The CDR3 consists of 15 residues. Drawing the rest from reference TRBV28 and TRBJ2-2, the complete variable domain is DVKVTQSSRYLVKRTGEKVFLECVQDMDHENMFWYRQDPGLGLRLIYFSYDVKMKEKGDIPEGYSVSREKKERFSLILESASTNQTSMYLCASKPGRAATGELFFGEGSRLTVL.

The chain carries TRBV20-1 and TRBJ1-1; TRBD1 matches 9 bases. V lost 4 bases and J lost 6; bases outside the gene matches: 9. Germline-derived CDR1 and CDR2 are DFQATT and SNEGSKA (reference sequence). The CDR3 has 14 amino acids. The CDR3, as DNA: TGCAGTGCTAACCAACAGGGGGCGGTATCTGAAGCTTTCTTT. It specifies CSANQQGAVSEAFF.

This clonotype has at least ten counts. CDR3 region: CASEGRTVTTDTQYF. DNA for the CDR3: TGTGCCAGCGAAGGGCGGACAGTAACCACAGATACGCAGTATTTT. The V and J genes are TRBV28 and TRBJ2-3; TRBD1 might be the D (6 bases). Trimming took off 8 bases at V and 2 bases at J, with 17 bases between the two ends. The germline V gene encodes CDR1 MDHEN and CDR2 SYDVKM. The CDR3 is 15 residues long.

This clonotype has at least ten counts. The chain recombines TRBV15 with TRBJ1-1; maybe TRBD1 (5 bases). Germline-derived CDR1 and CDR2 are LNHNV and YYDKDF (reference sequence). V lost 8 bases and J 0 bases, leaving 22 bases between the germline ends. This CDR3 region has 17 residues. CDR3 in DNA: TGTGCCACCGCAAACCGATTTGGCTGGGGCATGAACACTGAAGCTTTCTTT. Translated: CATANRFGWGMNTEAFF.

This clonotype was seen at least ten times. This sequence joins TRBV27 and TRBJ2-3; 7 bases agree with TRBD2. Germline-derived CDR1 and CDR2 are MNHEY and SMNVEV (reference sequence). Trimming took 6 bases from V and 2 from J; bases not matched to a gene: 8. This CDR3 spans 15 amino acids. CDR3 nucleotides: TGTGCCAGCAGCCCGGGGGGAGAACTCACAGATACGCAGTATTTT. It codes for CASSPGGELTDTQYF.

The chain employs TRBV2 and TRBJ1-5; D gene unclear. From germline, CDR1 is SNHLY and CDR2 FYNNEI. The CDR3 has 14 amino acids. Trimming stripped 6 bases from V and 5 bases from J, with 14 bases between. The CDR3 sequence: CASRDALGDQPQHF. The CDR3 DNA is TGTGCCAGCAGGGACGCCCTTGGGGATCAGCCCCAGCATTTT.

The CDR3 DNA is TGCAGTGCTAGATCAGGGAGTGACTATGGCTACACCTTC. Translating gives CSARSGSDYGYTF. The V gene is TRBV20-1, the J gene TRBJ1-2; the D gene is possibly TRBD1 (5 bases). V was clipped by 2 bases and J by 3 bases, with 10 bases between them. The CDR3 consists of 13 residues. Germline assignment: CDR1 DFQATT and CDR2 SNEGSKA (reference sequence).

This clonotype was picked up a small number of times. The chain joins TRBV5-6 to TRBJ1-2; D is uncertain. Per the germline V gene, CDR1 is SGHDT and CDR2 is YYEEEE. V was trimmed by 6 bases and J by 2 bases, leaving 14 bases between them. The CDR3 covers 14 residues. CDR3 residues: CASTSFEDNYGYTF. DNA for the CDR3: TGTGCCAGCACCTCCTTTGAGGACAACTATGGCTACACCTTC.

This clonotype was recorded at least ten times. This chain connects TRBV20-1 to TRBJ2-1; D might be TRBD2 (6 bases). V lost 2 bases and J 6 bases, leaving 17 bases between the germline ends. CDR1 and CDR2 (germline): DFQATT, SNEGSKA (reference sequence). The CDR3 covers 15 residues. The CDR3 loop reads CSARLNPGLLNEQFF. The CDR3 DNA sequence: TGCAGTGCTAGATTAAACCCGGGACTGCTCAATGAGCAGTTCTTC.

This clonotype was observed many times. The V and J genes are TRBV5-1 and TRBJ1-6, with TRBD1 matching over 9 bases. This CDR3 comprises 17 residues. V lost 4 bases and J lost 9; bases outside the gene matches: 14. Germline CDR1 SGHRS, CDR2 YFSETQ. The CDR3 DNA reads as TGCGCCAGCAGCAAAGAAACCGGGACAGGGCTTCGTTCACCCCTCCACTTT. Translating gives CASSKETGTGLRSPLHF.

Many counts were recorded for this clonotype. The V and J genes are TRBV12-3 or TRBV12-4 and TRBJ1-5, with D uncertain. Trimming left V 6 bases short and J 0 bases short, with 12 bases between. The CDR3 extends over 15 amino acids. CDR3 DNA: TGTGCCAGCAGCTTATACAGTTATAGCAATCAGCCCCAGCATTTT. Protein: CASSLYSYSNQPQHF.

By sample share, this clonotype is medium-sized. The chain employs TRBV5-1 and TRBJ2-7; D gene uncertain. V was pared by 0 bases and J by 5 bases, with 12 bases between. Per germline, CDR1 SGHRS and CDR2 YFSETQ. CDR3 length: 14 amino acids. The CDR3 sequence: CASSLAQSSDEQYF. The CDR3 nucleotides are TGCGCCAGCAGCTTGGCTCAGTCTTCCGACGAGCAGTACTTC.

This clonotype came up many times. The CDR3 is CASSLAGVNSPLHF. The CDR3 region has the DNA TGTGCCAGCAGTTTAGCCGGGGTCAATTCACCCCTCCACTTT. J is TRBJ1-6 and V is TRBV12-3 or TRBV12-4; D ambiguous. Trimming took 0 bases from V and 7 from J, leaving 7 bases between them. This CDR3 is 14 amino acids long.

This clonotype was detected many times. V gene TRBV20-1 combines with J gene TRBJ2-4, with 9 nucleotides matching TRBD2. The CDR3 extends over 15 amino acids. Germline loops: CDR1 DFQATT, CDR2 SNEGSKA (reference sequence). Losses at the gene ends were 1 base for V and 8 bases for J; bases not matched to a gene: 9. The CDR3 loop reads CSARGLAGRRDIQYF. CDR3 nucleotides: TGCAGTGCTAGAGGGCTAGCGGGGCGTCGGGACATTCAGTACTTC.

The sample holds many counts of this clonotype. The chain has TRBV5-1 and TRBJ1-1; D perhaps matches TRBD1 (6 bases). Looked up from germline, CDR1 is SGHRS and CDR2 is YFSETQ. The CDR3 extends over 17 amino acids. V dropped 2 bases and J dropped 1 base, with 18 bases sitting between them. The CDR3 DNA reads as TGCGCCAGCAGCTTTACAGGGATGGCACATGGGAACACTGAAGCTTTCTTT. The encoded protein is CASSFTGMAHGNTEAFF. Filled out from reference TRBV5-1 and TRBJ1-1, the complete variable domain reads KAGVTQTPRYLIKTRGQQVTLSCSPISGHRSVSWYQQTPGQGLQFLFEYFSETQRNKGNFPGRFSGRQFSNSRSEMNVSTLELGDSALYLCASSFTGMAHGNTEAFFGQGTRLTVV.

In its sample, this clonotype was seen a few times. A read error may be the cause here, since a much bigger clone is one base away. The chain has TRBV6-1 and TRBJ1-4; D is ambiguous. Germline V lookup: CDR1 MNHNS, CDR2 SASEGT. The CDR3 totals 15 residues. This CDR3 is CDSSESHGTNEKLFF. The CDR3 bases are TGTGACAGCAGTGAAAGCCACGGAACTAATGAAAAACTGTTTTTT.

CDR3 sequence (DNA): TGTGCCAGCAACGAAGGACAGGGGTCTGAACGTGAGCAGTTCTTC. It translates to CASNEGQGSEREQFF. The V and J genes are TRBV5-4 and TRBJ2-1; 9 bases line up with TRBD1. Germline V gene data show CDR1 as SGHNT and CDR2 as YYREEE (reference sequence). CDR3 length: 15 residues. J was trimmed by 9 bases and V by 6 bases; bases with no gene match: 13.

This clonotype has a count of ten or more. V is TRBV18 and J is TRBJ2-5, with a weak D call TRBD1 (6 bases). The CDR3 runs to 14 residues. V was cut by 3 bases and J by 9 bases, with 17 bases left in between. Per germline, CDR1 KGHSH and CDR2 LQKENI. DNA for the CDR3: TGTGCCAGCTCACCTATGGACAGAGAAGTGGCCCAGTACTTC. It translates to CASSPMDREVAQYF.

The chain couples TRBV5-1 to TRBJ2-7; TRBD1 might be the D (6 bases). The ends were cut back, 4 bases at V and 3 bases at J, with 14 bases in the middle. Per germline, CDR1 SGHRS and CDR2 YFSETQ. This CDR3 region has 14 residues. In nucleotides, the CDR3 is TGCGCCAGCAGCATAAACAGGGATCTCTACGAGCAGTACTTC. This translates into CASSINRDLYEQYF.

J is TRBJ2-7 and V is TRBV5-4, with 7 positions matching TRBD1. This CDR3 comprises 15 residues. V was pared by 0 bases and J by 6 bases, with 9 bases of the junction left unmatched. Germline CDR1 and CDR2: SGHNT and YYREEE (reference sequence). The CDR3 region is CASSLGQGPLSEQYF. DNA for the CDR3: TGTGCCAGCAGCTTGGGACAGGGTCCGCTCTCCGAGCAGTACTTC.

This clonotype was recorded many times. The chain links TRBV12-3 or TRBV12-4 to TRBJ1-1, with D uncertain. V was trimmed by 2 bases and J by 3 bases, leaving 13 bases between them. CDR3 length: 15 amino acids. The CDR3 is CASSLSVIRDTEAFF. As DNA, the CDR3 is TGTGCCAGCAGTTTAAGTGTCATACGGGACACTGAAGCTTTCTTT.

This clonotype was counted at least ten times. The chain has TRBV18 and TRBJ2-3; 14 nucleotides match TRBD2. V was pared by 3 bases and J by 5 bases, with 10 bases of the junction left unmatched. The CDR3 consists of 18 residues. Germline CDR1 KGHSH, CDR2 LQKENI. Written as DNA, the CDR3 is TGTGCCAGCTCACCCCAAAGACTAGCGGGGGGGCGTGGAGATACGCAGTATTTT. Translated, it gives CASSPQRLAGGRGDTQYF.